The clone carrying this T cell receptor beta chain turned up a few times. As processed by the authors: How many nucleated cells were present was estimated from reference gene primer amplification. TCRdb's copy holds only in-frame clones and misses some; the assay was immunoSEQ multiplex PCR. The DNA gave D and trimming, while V, J and clone size come from that table. The table records 150,000 or so clones, about 80% of them present only once. This specimen belongs to a study of blood T cell repertoires in COVID-19. Germline CDR1 reads KGHSH; CDR2 reads LQKENI. Trimming shortened V by 3 bases and J by 4 bases, and 13 bases separated the two germline ends. There are 15 residues in the CDR3.

The TCR was taken from a woman aged 55-70 years with COVID-19, enrolled during active disease. The sample consisted of peripheral blood. The chain joins TRBV18 to TRBJ1-5; D may be TRBD1 (6 bases). DNA of the CDR3: TGTGCCAGCTCACCGGAACAGGGCCTGAATCAGCCCCAGCATTTT. This sequence encodes CASSPEQGLNQPQHF.